A single sample is the source of the 22 T cell receptor beta chains below, sequenced in a study of blood T cell repertoires in COVID-19. TCRdb keeps only in-frame clones here, not all; method: immunoSEQ multiplex PCR. The sample includes around 70,000 clones, roughly 80% of them seen just once. The sample was peripheral blood. These receptors were collected from a woman in her 70s with acute or convalescent COVID-19.

The chain couples TRBV3-1 (or the pseudogene TRBV3-2) to TRBJ2-7, with 7 nucleotides matching TRBD1. The germline CDR1 and CDR2 sequences are LGHDT and YNNKEL (reference sequence). The J segment lost 3 bases and the V segment lost 4 bases, leaving 6 bases of the junction unmatched. The CDR3 is 14 amino acids. This CDR3 reads CASSPLGQFYEQYF. The CDR3 coding sequence is TGTGCCAGCAGCCCCTTGGGACAGTTCTACGAGCAGTACTTC.

The genes are TRBV27 and TRBJ1-1; D is possibly TRBD1 (6 bases). V was trimmed by 2 bases and J by 9 bases, leaving 13 bases between them. Germline V CDR1 and CDR2: MNHEY, SMNVEV (reference sequence). The CDR3 spans 13 residues. CDR3 in amino acids: CASSLRTGQKAFF. As DNA, the CDR3 is TGTGCCAGCAGTTTACGTACAGGGCAAAAAGCTTTCTTT.

In DNA form, the CDR3 reads TGTGCCAGCAGTTTTGTCTTTTCGGGCTACACCTTC. Amino acid sequence: CASSFVFSGYTF. The chain carries TRBV12-3 or TRBV12-4 and TRBJ1-2; D not certain. The CDR3 has 12 amino acids. V was trimmed by 3 bases and J by 8 bases, leaving 10 bases between them.

The rearrangement joins TRBV15 to TRBJ1-2; weak D call: TRBD1 (5 bases). The CDR3 totals 17 residues. Germline V CDR1 and CDR2: LNHNV, YYDKDF (reference sequence). V dropped 5 bases and J dropped 8 bases, with 27 bases sitting between them. This CDR3 reads CATSGNHLVGRAGGYTF. The CDR3 nucleotides are TGTGCCACCAGCGGGAACCACCTCGTAGGGAGGGCAGGGGGCTACACCTTC.

This rearrangement joins TRBV3-1 (or the pseudogene TRBV3-2) to TRBJ2-2, with a possible D match to TRBD2 (5 bases). V lost 4 bases and J 7 bases, leaving 7 bases between the germline ends. Germline lookup yields CDR1 LGHDT and CDR2 YNNKEL (reference sequence). CDR3 length equals 12 residues. The CDR3 DNA reads as TGTGCCAGCAGCCTACTAGGCGGGGAGCTGTTTTTT. Translating it yields CASSLLGGELFF.

The rearrangement joins TRBV5-1 to TRBJ1-2; 8 bases are shared with TRBD1. The CDR3 has 17 amino acids. Germline loops: CDR1 SGHRS, CDR2 YFSETQ. The junction had 16 bases not matched to a gene; V was cut back by 3 bases and J by 6 bases. CDR3 sequence reads: CASSSGTGGGTRDGYTF. The CDR3 DNA reads TGCGCCAGCAGCTCCGGGACAGGAGGGGGGACGAGAGATGGCTACACCTTC.

V usage is TRBV28 and J usage is TRBJ2-7; a weak D match, TRBD2 (7 bases). V dropped 7 bases and J dropped 5 bases, with 18 bases sitting between them. CDR1 is MDHEN, CDR2 SYDVKM, per germline. CDR3 length: 14 residues. CDR3 sequence: CASTLRGARNEQYF. Written as DNA, the CDR3 is TGTGCCAGCACCCTACGGGGGGCAAGGAACGAGCAGTACTTC.

V is TRBV7-9 and J is TRBJ2-5, with TRBD1 identical over 12 bases. Germline CDR1 is SEHNR and CDR2 is FQNEAQ (reference sequence). CDR3 length equals 13 residues. The V segment lost 8 bases and the J segment 5 bases; nucleotides outside the gene matches: 3. In DNA, the CDR3 is TGTGCCAGCGGGACAGGGGGCTGGGAGACCCAGTACTTC. Its protein is CASGTGGWETQYF.

This chain uses TRBV27 with TRBJ2-5; 8 nucleotides line up with TRBD2. The germline CDR1 and CDR2 sequences are MNHEY and SMNVEV (reference sequence). The V and J ends lost 4 bases and 4 bases, in that order; junction bases with no gene match: 17. This CDR3 region has 18 residues. In DNA, the CDR3 is TGTGCCAGCAGTTCCACTTCTGGGGCGGGAGGTCGGCGAGAGACCCAGTACTTC. This codes for CASSSTSGAGGRRETQYF.

This chain links TRBV6-6 with TRBJ1-6; 10 positions match TRBD1. This CDR3 region has 17 residues. After removal of 5 bases from V and 7 bases from J, the junction contained 11 bases not matched to a gene. In germline, CDR1 is MNHNY, CDR2 SVGAGI (reference sequence). The CDR3 protein is CASSQTPGQGRNSPLHF. DNA for the CDR3: TGTGCCAGCAGTCAAACGCCGGGACAGGGGCGAAATTCACCCCTCCACTTT.

The chain carries TRBV5-1 and TRBJ2-7, with TRBD2 matching 9 bases. Germline values: CDR1 SGHRS, CDR2 YFSETQ. The junction had 10 bases not matched to a gene; V was cut back by 2 bases and J by 7 bases. CDR3 size: 15 residues. CDR3 coding DNA: TGCGCCAGCAGCTTAATAGCGGGAGCCCCCGGAGAGCAGTACTTC. Translating it yields CASSLIAGAPGEQYF.

The gene calls are TRBV7-8 and TRBJ1-5; tentative D call: TRBD1 (6 bases). The germline V gene encodes CDR1 SGHVS and CDR2 FQNEAQ. Trimming left V 5 bases short and J 2 bases short, with 13 bases between. This CDR3 is 15 amino acids long. The CDR3 region is CASSLGTNGNQPQHF. CDR3 coding DNA: TGTGCCAGCAGCCTTGGGACAAACGGCAATCAGCCCCAGCATTTT.

The chain employs TRBV7-9 and TRBJ1-1; D possibly corresponds to TRBD1 (5 bases). Germline CDR1 reads SEHNR; CDR2 reads FQNEAQ (reference sequence). The CDR3 contains 12 residues. Between the trimmed V and J ends, which lost 1 base and 10 bases, there was a span of 10 bases. For the CDR3, the DNA is TGTGCCAGCAGCTTAGGCGGGGGAGGAGCTTTCTTT. This encodes CASSLGGGGAFF. The variable domain in full, completed from reference TRBV7-9 and TRBJ1-1, reads DTGVSQNPRHKITKRGQNVTFRCDPISEHNRLYWYRQTLGQGPEFLTYFQNEAQLEKSRLLSDRFSAERPKGSFSTLEIQRTEQGDSAMYLCASSLGGGGAFFGQGTRLTVV.

The chain combines TRBV7-9 with TRBJ1-6; no clear D. The length of the CDR3 is 17 residues. Germline V CDR1 and CDR2: SEHNR, FQNEAQ (reference sequence). Between the trimmed V and J ends, which lost 5 bases and 12 bases, there was a span of 26 bases. As DNA, the CDR3 is TGTGCCAGCAGCCCCCGGGAACCGGGGTCAACGAACGTACCCCTCCACTTT. It codes for CASSPREPGSTNVPLHF.

This clone was seen a few times. For the CDR3, the DNA is TGCGCCAGCAGCTTGGGACAGGGAAGAAAGACCCAGTACTTC. Its translation is CASSLGQGRKTQYF. The rearrangement uses TRBV5-1 and TRBJ2-5; 7 nucleotides align to TRBD1. V gave up 0 bases and J gave up 6 bases; unmatched junction bases: 5. The CDR3 loop spans 14 amino acids. Germline CDR1 SGHRS, CDR2 YFSETQ. Full variable domain (outside the CDR3, taken from reference TRBV5-1 and TRBJ2-5): KAGVTQTPRYLIKTRGQQVTLSCSPISGHRSVSWYQQTPGQGLQFLFEYFSETQRNKGNFPGRFSGRQFSNSRSEMNVSTLELGDSALYLCASSLGQGRKTQYFGPGTRLLVL.

The rearrangement uses TRBV6-5 and TRBJ1-1; D uncertain. The CDR3 sequence is 14 residues long. Per the germline V gene, CDR1 is MNHEY and CDR2 is SVGAGI. Deletions cut 10 bases from V and 0 bases from J, with 15 bases between. The CDR3 DNA sequence: TGTGCCACCTCTGAGGTCTACATGAACACTGAAGCTTTCTTT. This codes for CATSEVYMNTEAFF.

This clone was recorded once. The chain is built from TRBV6-2 or TRBV6-3 and TRBJ2-7; 10 nucleotides agree with TRBD1. The CDR3 runs to 14 residues. The V segment lost 5 bases and the J segment 4 bases; nucleotides outside the gene matches: 5. Germline V lookup: CDR1 MNHEY, CDR2 SVGEGT. The CDR3 DNA sequence: TGTGCCAGCAGTCAGACAGGGGGCAGGTACGAGCAGTACTTC. Translating gives CASSQTGGRYEQYF.

The chain links TRBV3-1 (or the pseudogene TRBV3-2) to TRBJ2-7; 8 nucleotides match TRBD2. Germline CDR1 reads LGHDT; CDR2 reads YNNKEL (reference sequence). With V trimmed by 0 bases and J by 6 bases, 7 bases remained unmatched. The CDR3 has 15 residues. CDR3 residues: CASSQDLRGGGEQYF. CDR3 in DNA: TGTGCCAGCAGCCAAGATCTCCGGGGGGGTGGCGAGCAGTACTTC.

The gene calls are TRBV11-2 and TRBJ2-5; D call uncertain. The length of the CDR3 is 14 residues. V lost 0 bases to trimming and J lost 0 bases, with 5 bases between them. From germline, CDR1 is SGHAT and CDR2 FQNNGV. The CDR3 bases are TGTGCCAGCAGCTTAGAGGCAAACCAAGAGACCCAGTACTTC. Its protein is CASSLEANQETQYF.

The chain has TRBV6-1 and TRBJ2-1; 10 nucleotides agree with TRBD1. This CDR3 has 14 residues. J was trimmed by 7 bases and V by 2 bases; bases with no gene match: 2. CDR1 is MNHNS and CDR2 is SASEGT in the germline V gene. The CDR3 reads CASSEPGQGNEQFF. DNA of the CDR3: TGTGCCAGCAGTGAACCGGGACAGGGGAATGAGCAGTTCTTC.

The chain uses TRBV27 and TRBJ1-4; the D is unclear. The ends were cut back, 5 bases at V and 5 bases at J, with 6 bases in the middle. The V gene's germline CDR1 is MNHEY and CDR2 SMNVEV (reference sequence). This CDR3 spans 12 amino acids. CDR3 loop: CASSPMNEKLFF. Written as DNA, the CDR3 is TGTGCCAGCAGTCCTATGAATGAAAAACTGTTTTTT.

The rearrangement joins TRBV5-1 to TRBJ2-7; 7 bases are a match to TRBD2. Germline CDR1 reads SGHRS; CDR2 reads YFSETQ. This CDR3 contains 15 residues. Trimming at V came to 4 bases and at J to 1 base, leaving 8 bases not matched to a gene. The CDR3 is CASSKYLAESYEQYF. CDR3 nucleotide sequence: TGCGCCAGCAGCAAATATCTAGCGGAGTCCTACGAGCAGTACTTC.